This note documents a single TCR beta chain sequence. As yet, its antigen is unknown. The data stem from a study of cytomegalovirus exposure and HLA in healthy donors. Study-level points and caveats: The study labeled fewer than 200 TCR beta chains cytomegalovirus-associated. HLA-A and HLA-B allele assignments for most subjects were reportedly predicted accurately using TCR beta sequences. The classifier reportedly diagnosed cytomegalovirus status with high sensitivity and specificity.

This CDR3 is 16 amino acids long. Trimming at V came to 4 bases and at J to 7 bases, leaving 5 bases not matched to a gene. CDR1 and CDR2 (germline): MNHEY, SMNVEV (reference sequence). The PCR contained 60 Vbeta and 13 Jbeta primers. The table came from immunoSEQ multiplex PCR; TCRdb's copy has only in-frame clones and leaves some out. Of 100,000 to 150,000 clones in the sample, about 78% were seen once. The V gene is TRBV27, the J gene TRBJ2-2; 14 positions agree with TRBD2. This clonotype originated in a human donor in good health. Sequencing was performed on PBMCs. The CDR3 coding sequence is TGTGCCAGCAGTTCGGGACTAGCGGGAGTGGTCGGGGAGCTGTTTTTT. Its protein is CASSSGLAGVVGELFF.